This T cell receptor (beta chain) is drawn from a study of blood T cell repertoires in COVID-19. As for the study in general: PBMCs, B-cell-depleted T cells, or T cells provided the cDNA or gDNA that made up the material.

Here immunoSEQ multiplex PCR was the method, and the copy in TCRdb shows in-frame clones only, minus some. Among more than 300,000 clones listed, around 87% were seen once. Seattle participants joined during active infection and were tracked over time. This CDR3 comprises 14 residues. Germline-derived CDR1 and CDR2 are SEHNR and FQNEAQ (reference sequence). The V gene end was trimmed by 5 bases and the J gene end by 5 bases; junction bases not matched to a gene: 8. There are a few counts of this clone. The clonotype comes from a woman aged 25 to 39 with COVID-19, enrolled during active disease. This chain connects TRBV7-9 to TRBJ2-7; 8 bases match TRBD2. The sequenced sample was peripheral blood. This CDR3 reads CASSRAGAYNEQYF. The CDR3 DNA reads TGTGCCAGCAGCCGAGCGGGAGCTTACAACGAGCAGTACTTC. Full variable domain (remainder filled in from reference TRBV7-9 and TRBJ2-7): DTGVSQNPRHKITKRGQNVTFRCDPISEHNRLYWYRQTLGQGPEFLTYFQNEAQLEKSRLLSDRFSAERPKGSFSTLEIQRTEQGDSAMYLCASSRAGAYNEQYFGPGTRLTVT.